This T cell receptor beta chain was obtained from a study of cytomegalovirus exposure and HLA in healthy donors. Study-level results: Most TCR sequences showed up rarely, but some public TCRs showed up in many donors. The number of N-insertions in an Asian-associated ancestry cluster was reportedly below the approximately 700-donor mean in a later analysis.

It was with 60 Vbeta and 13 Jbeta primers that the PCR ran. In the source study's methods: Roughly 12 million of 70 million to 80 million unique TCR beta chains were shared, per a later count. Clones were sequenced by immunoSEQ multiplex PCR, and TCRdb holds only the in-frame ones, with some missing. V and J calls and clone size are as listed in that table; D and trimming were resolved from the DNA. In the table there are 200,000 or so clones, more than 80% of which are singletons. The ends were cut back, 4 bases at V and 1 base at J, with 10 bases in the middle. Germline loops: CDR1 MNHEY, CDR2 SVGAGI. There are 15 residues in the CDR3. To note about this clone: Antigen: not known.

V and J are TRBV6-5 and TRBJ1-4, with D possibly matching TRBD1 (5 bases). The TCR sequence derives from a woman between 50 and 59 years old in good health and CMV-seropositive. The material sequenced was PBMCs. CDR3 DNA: TGTGCCAGCAGTTCACGACAGTTAACTAATGAAAAACTGTTTTTT. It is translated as CASSSRQLTNEKLFF.